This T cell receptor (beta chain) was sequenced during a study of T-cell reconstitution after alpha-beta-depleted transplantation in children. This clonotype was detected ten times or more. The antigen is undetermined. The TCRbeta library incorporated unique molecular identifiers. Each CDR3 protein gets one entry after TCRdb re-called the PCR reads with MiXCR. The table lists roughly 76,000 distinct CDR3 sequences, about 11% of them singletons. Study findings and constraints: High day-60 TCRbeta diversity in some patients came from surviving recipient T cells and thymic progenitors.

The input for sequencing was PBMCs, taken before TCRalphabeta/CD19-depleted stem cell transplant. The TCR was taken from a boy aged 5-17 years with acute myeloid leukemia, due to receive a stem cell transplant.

DNA of the CDR3: TGTGCCAGCAGTAACCCGTTAGCGGCAATTATCAATGAGCAGTTCTTC. Residues: CASSNPLAAIINEQFF. The chain employs TRBV12-3 or TRBV12-4 and TRBJ2-1; tentative D call: TRBD2 (6 bases). CDR3 size: 16 residues. V lost 5 bases and J lost 6, with 20 bases in between.